What follows are 20 T cell receptor beta chains derived from one specimen sequenced in a study of cytotoxic CD8 clonotypes in ibrutinib-treated CLL. Sequencing used immunoSEQ multiplex PCR; TCRdb keeps in-frame clones, though not all of them. The sample shows approximately 150,000 clones, about 84% of them seen only once. Sequenced material: PBMCs, taken after 24 months of ibrutinib treatment. The receptors come from a human donor with chronic lymphocytic leukemia.

The chain is built from TRBV27 and TRBJ2-5; the match to TRBD2 covers 16 bases. Germline V lookup: CDR1 MNHEY, CDR2 SMNVEV (reference sequence). V shed 5 bases and J 4 bases; nucleotides not matched to a gene: 13. This CDR3 has 19 amino acids. As DNA, the CDR3 is TGTGCCAGCAGTCCCCTCAGCCCGGGACTAGCGGGAGGGCGAGAGACCCAGTACTTC. Protein: CASSPLSPGLAGGRETQYF.

The chain links TRBV12-5 to TRBJ1-1; 7 bases line up with TRBD1. The CDR3 consists of 13 residues. Germline values: CDR1 LGHNT, CDR2 FRNRAP. V was pared by 6 bases and J by 5 bases, with 6 bases of the junction left unmatched. The CDR3 loop reads CASGRGRGTEAFF. CDR3 nucleotide sequence: TGTGCTAGTGGGAGGGGGCGAGGGACTGAAGCTTTCTTT.

The chain employs TRBV7-3 and TRBJ1-3, with D possibly matching TRBD1 (5 bases). CDR3 length equals 15 residues. V lost 3 bases, J lost 3 bases, and 12 bases lay in between. Germline V CDR1 and CDR2: SGHTA, FQGTGA. The CDR3, as DNA: TGTGCCAGCAGCTTGTACGGGGCGCATGGAAACACCATATATTTT. It encodes CASSLYGAHGNTIYF.

V usage is TRBV2 and J usage is TRBJ1-2; 8 nucleotides line up with TRBD1. The V segment lost 4 bases and the J segment 4 bases; nucleotides outside the gene matches: 5. The CDR3 length is 14 residues. Germline V gene data show CDR1 as SNHLY and CDR2 as FYNNEI. In nucleotides, the CDR3 is TGTGCCAGCAGTGGGGGTACAGGGGGCTATGGCTACACCTTC. Translated, it gives CASSGGTGGYGYTF.

The chain carries TRBV5-8 and TRBJ1-5; D is ambiguous. The CDR3 covers 13 residues. Germline-derived CDR1 and CDR2 are SGHTS and YDEGEE. V dropped 5 bases and J dropped 6 bases, with 12 bases sitting between them. CDR3 DNA sequence: TGTGCCAGCAGTTTTGGGAAAGGTCAGCCCCAGCATTTT. This translates into CASSFGKGQPQHF.

The V call is TRBV5-1, the J call TRBJ1-3, with TRBD1 matching over 7 bases. V was clipped by 3 bases and J by 6 bases; unmatched bases: 6. The CDR3 runs 14 residues. Germline lookup yields CDR1 SGHRS and CDR2 YFSETQ. The CDR3 nucleotides are TGCGCCAGCAGCTCGGGGACAGAAGCAAACACCATATATTTT. This encodes CASSSGTEANTIYF.

This sequence joins TRBV18 and TRBJ2-1, with 7 bases aligning to TRBD2. The CDR3 spans 15 residues. Trimming took 4 bases from V and 4 from J; bases not matched to a gene: 7. The V gene's germline CDR1 is KGHSH and CDR2 LQKENI. CDR3 nucleotide sequence: TGTGCCAGCTCACGAGCTAGCGGAGAGTACAATGAGCAGTTCTTC. Translated, it gives CASSRASGEYNEQFF.

This clone was seen only a few times. The chain uses TRBV19 and TRBJ2-3; D uncertain. Looked up from germline, CDR1 is LNHDA and CDR2 is SQIVND (reference sequence). The CDR3 loop spans 14 amino acids. Trimming shortened V by 6 bases and J by 6 bases, and 16 bases separated the two germline ends. The CDR3 bases are TGTGCCAGTAGCATGACGGCCGCAAGGGATACGCAGTATTTT. Protein: CASSMTAARDTQYF.

The gene calls are TRBV5-4 and TRBJ1-4; D not certain. Germline CDR1 reads SGHNT; CDR2 reads YYREEE (reference sequence). The V gene lost 4 bases and the J gene lost 0 bases, with 10 bases spanning the gap. The CDR3 has 15 amino acids. Here the CDR3 reads CASSLAYATNEKLFF. In DNA form, the CDR3 reads TGTGCCAGCAGCCTCGCTTACGCAACTAATGAAAAACTGTTTTTT. Combining the CDR3 with reference TRBV5-4 and TRBJ1-4 gives the whole variable domain ETGVTQSPTHLIKTRGQQVTLRCSSQSGHNTVSWYQQALGQGPQFIFQYYREEENGRGNFPPRFSGLQFPNYSSELNVNALELDDSALYLCASSLAYATNEKLFFGSGTQLSVL.

The CDR3 region has the DNA TGTGCCAGCAGTTTAGATAGGAGGAAAGGGGCGGCACCCCTCCACTTT. Translating gives CASSLDRRKGAAPLHF. The chain uses TRBV6-5 and TRBJ1-6, with D perhaps matching TRBD1 (5 bases). The CDR3 loop spans 16 amino acids. The ends were cut back, 4 bases at V and 11 bases at J, with 21 bases in the middle. Germline V gene data show CDR1 as MNHEY and CDR2 as SVGAGI.

The CDR3: CASTNPDSGRRTIYF. The CDR3 region has the DNA TGTGCCAGCACGAACCCCGATTCGGGTCGTCGCACCATATATTTT. The chain recombines TRBV6-5 with TRBJ1-3; D uncertain. Between the trimmed V and J ends, which lost 7 bases and 9 bases, there was a span of 22 bases. The CDR3 is 15 amino acids. CDR1 and CDR2 (germline): MNHEY, SVGAGI.

The rearrangement links TRBV19 to TRBJ1-2; TRBD1 matches at 9 bases. Germline V gene lookup returns CDR1 LNHDA and CDR2 SQIVND (reference sequence). The length of the CDR3 is 14 residues. V shed 10 bases and J 0 bases; nucleotides not matched to a gene: 6. In DNA form, the CDR3 reads TGTGCCACTAACCGGGACAGGGCTAACTATGGCTACACCTTC. It yields the protein CATNRDRANYGYTF.

The CDR3 loop reads CAWSISTVGGYTF. The DNA of the CDR3 is TGTGCCTGGAGTATTTCGACAGTTGGGGGCTACACCTTC. This chain connects TRBV30 to TRBJ1-2, with a tentative D call TRBD1 (5 bases). Germline lookup yields CDR1 GTSNPN and CDR2 SVGIG (reference sequence). CDR3 size: 13 residues. Trimming took 2 bases from V and 8 from J, leaving 15 bases between them.

The V and J genes are TRBV19 and TRBJ1-2, with D uncertain. This CDR3 region has 15 residues. V lost 5 bases, J lost 4 bases, and 17 bases lay in between. Per the germline V gene, CDR1 is LNHDA and CDR2 is SQIVND (reference sequence). The CDR3 loop is CASSSEGSGVYGYTF. The CDR3, as DNA: TGTGCCAGTAGTTCGGAAGGCTCAGGAGTCTATGGCTACACCTTC.

The chain carries TRBV5-1 and TRBJ2-1, with 9 bases fitting TRBD2. This CDR3 has 18 residues. CDR1 SGHRS and CDR2 YFSETQ come from the germline V gene. Trimming took 0 bases from V and 7 from J; bases not matched to a gene: 14. The CDR3 DNA sequence: TGCGCCAGCAGCTTGGTACCTCACCAGCGGGGGGCCCAGAATGAGCAGTTCTTC. Its translation is CASSLVPHQRGAQNEQFF.

V is TRBV18 and J is TRBJ2-5; 10 nucleotides agree with TRBD1. The CDR3 is made up of 18 amino acids. V shed 5 bases, J shed 4 bases, and the junction held 16 bases outside the gene matches. CDR1 is KGHSH and CDR2 is LQKENI in the germline V gene. The CDR3 is CASSRPMMGQGSGETQYF. The CDR3 nucleotides are TGTGCCAGCTCAAGACCGATGATGGGACAGGGGTCCGGAGAGACCCAGTACTTC. The whole variable domain, filled in from reference TRBV18 and TRBJ2-5, reads NAGVMQNPRHLVRRRGQEARLRCSPMKGHSHVYWYRQLPEEGLKFMVYLQKENIIDESGMPKERFSAEFPKEGPSILRIQQVVRGDSAAYFCASSRPMMGQGSGETQYFGPGTRLLVL.

This clone was counted once. The chain recombines TRBV5-6 with TRBJ2-1, with D tentatively TRBD2 (5 bases). From germline, CDR1 is SGHDT and CDR2 YYEEEE. The CDR3 is 13 amino acids. V dropped 3 bases and J dropped 6 bases, with 10 bases sitting between them. The CDR3 sequence is CASSWAGLNEQFF. The CDR3 nucleotides are TGTGCCAGCAGCTGGGCGGGTCTCAATGAGCAGTTCTTC.

This rearrangement joins TRBV9 to TRBJ2-5; TRBD2 agrees at 11 bases. After removal of 0 bases from V and 5 bases from J, the junction contained 9 bases not matched to a gene. The CDR3 is 17 residues long. Per germline, CDR1 SGDLS and CDR2 YYNGEE. The CDR3 spells CASSVAGIAGGLETQYF. CDR3 nucleotides: TGTGCCAGCAGCGTAGCTGGGATAGCGGGAGGGCTGGAGACCCAGTACTTC.

The chain joins TRBV29-1 to TRBJ2-1, with D uncertain. The germline V gene encodes CDR1 SQVTM and CDR2 ANQGSEA. This CDR3 contains 14 residues. The germline V and J ends were trimmed by 7 bases and 0 bases, with 13 bases remaining between them. The CDR3 sequence is CSATPPSSYNEQFF. The CDR3 DNA sequence: TGCAGCGCAACACCTCCGAGCTCCTACAATGAGCAGTTCTTC.

The J gene is TRBJ2-7, the V gene TRBV30; 10 bases match TRBD1. The CDR3 sequence is 15 residues long. CDR1 and CDR2 (germline): GTSNPN, SVGIG (reference sequence). V lost 3 bases and J lost 5; bases outside the gene matches: 10. The CDR3: CAWRLPGQGLHEQYF. CDR3 bases: TGTGCCTGGAGGCTCCCGGGACAGGGGTTGCACGAGCAGTACTTC. Supplemented by reference TRBV30 and TRBJ2-7, the full variable domain reads SQTIHQWPATLVQPVGSPLSLECTVEGTSNPNLYWYRQAAGRGLQLLFYSVGIGQISSEVPQNLSASRPQDRQFILSSKKLLLSDSGFYLCAWRLPGQGLHEQYFGPGTRLTVT.